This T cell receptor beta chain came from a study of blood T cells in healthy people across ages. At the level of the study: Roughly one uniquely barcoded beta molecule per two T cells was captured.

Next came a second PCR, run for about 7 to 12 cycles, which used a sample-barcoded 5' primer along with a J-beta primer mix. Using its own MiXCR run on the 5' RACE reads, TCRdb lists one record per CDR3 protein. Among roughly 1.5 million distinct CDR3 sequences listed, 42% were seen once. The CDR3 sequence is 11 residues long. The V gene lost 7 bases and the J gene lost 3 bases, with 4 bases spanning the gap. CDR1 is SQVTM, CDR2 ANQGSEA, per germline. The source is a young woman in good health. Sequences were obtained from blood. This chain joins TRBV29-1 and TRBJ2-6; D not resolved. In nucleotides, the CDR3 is TGCAGCGGTGTTGGGGCCAACGTCCTGACTTTC. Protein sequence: CSGVGANVLTF.